The rows below give T cell receptor beta chains drawn from one sample of a study of blood T cell repertoires in COVID-19. Clones were read by immunoSEQ multiplex PCR, and TCRdb kept only the in-frame ones, dropping some. The top ten clones hold 1.3% of a sample with roughly 380,000 clones, 87% of them seen once. Sequencing used PBMCs or T cells enriched from blood (not recorded which). All receptors come from a man aged 25-40 years who had recovered from COVID-19. Each CDR3 is given with its conserved first and last residue. D genes are given only for firm matches. Expanded clones get a size class; other rows say once, few or many, or leave the size out.

clone_size	d_call	v_call	j_call	cdr3_nt	cdr3_aa
once	NA	TRBV6-1	TRBJ2-7	TGTGCCAGCAGTGAAGTCGCCTACGAGCAGTACTTC	CASSEVAYEQYF
NA	NA	TRBV2	TRBJ1-2	TGTGCCAGCAGGAGCGGGGGGCTAAGCTATGGCTACACCTTC	CASRSGGLSYGYTF
once	NA	TRBV19	TRBJ2-7	TGTGCCAGTAGATTACAGGGCTCCTACGAGCAGTACTTC	CASRLQGSYEQYF
NA	NA	TRBV6-1	TRBJ2-7	TGTGCCAGCAGTGAAGAAATAACAGGGAGTGGCGAGCAGTACTTC	CASSEEITGSGEQYF
NA	TRBD1	TRBV5-1	TRBJ1-5	TGCGCCAGCAGCTTGGGTTTTGGTGGCAGGGGGCGCTTAGAGCCCCAGCATTTT	CASSLGFGGRGRLEPQHF
NA	NA	TRBV11-2	TRBJ2-3	TGTGCCAGCAGCTTAGACTACTCCGGGGGAAGCACAGATACGCAGTATTTT	CASSLDYSGGSTDTQYF
once	NA	TRBV27	TRBJ2-1	TGTGCCAGCAGTTTACGTCAGTTGACCTACAATGAGCAGTTCTTC	CASSLRQLTYNEQFF
NA	TRBD1	TRBV5-5	TRBJ2-3	TGTGCCAGCAGCCCGGGACAGGGTCCCACAGATACGCAGTATTTT	CASSPGQGPTDTQYF
NA	NA	TRBV19	TRBJ2-2	TGTGCCAGTAGTAGAGAACACGGGGAGCTGTTTTTT	CASSREHGELFF
NA	NA	TRBV10-2	TRBJ1-3	TGCGCCAGCAGCCGGACAGAGCCACGCTCTGGAAACACCATATATTTT	CASSRTEPRSGNTIYF
NA	NA	TRBV6-5	TRBJ2-7	TGTGCCAGCAGTCACAGCTACGAGCAGTACTTC	CASSHSYEQYF
NA	NA	TRBV19	TRBJ1-5	TGTGCCAGTAGTACAGGGTGGCAGAGCAATCAGCCCCAGCATTTT	CASSTGWQSNQPQHF
NA	NA	TRBV9	TRBJ1-1	TGTGCCAGCAGCGTATCAGGGGAAGGGAGCACTGAAGCTTTCTTT	CASSVSGEGSTEAFF